This passage covers 11 T cell receptor beta chains from one sample sequenced in a study of OX40 agonist ivuxolimab in advanced cancers. Data came from immunoSEQ multiplex PCR; TCRdb stores just in-frame clones and leaves some out. Among approximately 20,000 clones listed, 70% to 90% were seen once. Specimen: CD4+ or CD8+ T cells sorted from blood, collected in a trial of the OX40 agonist ivuxolimab. The receptors shown here come from an adult with an advanced solid tumor such as melanoma, head and neck, liver or kidney cancer.

The chain carries TRBV23-1 and TRBJ1-5; D is perhaps TRBD1 (5 bases). TRBV23-1 is an ORF, and what it does is uncertain. The V gene lost 2 bases and the J gene lost 6 bases, with 11 bases spanning the gap. CDR3 length: 14 amino acids. DNA for the CDR3: TGCGCCAGCAGTCAAATCGGGGCTAGTCAGCCCCAGCATTTT. It codes for CASSQIGASQPQHF.

The chain links TRBV27 to TRBJ2-7; D is perhaps TRBD1 (6 bases). V lost 8 bases to trimming and J lost 0 bases, with 14 bases between them. The CDR3 contains 14 residues. Looked up from germline, CDR1 is MNHEY and CDR2 is SMNVEV (reference sequence). This CDR3 reads CASGGSRLSYEQYF. DNA of the CDR3: TGTGCCAGCGGGGGCAGCAGGCTCTCCTACGAGCAGTACTTC.

The chain uses TRBV6-5 and TRBJ1-5, with 10 positions matching TRBD1. Germline V gene lookup returns CDR1 MNHEY and CDR2 SVGAGI. V lost 6 bases to trimming and J lost 6 bases; unmatched junction nucleotides: 5. CDR3 length: 14 amino acids. CDR3 bases: TGTGCCAGCAGGGGACAGGGGATAATTCAGCCCCAGCATTTT. This encodes CASRGQGIIQPQHF.

The rearrangement joins TRBV6-5 to TRBJ2-1; D gene unclear. CDR1 and CDR2 (germline): MNHEY, SVGAGI. There are 12 residues in the CDR3. Trimming left V 7 bases short and J 7 bases short, with 11 bases between. CDR3 bases: TGTGCCAGCAACCAAGGTAGTAATGAGCAGTTCTTC. Protein: CASNQGSNEQFF.

Concerning this clone itself: The same CDR3 also results from other DNA sequences found in this sample. The genes are TRBV19 and TRBJ1-5; D possibly corresponds to TRBD1 (6 bases). Per germline, CDR1 LNHDA and CDR2 SQIVND (reference sequence). Trimming stripped 5 bases from V and 2 bases from J, with 7 bases between. The CDR3 sequence is 13 residues long. The CDR3 protein is CASSAGGNQPQHF. CDR3 in DNA: TGTGCCAGTAGTGCAGGGGGCAATCAGCCCCAGCATTTT.

The chain links TRBV5-1 to TRBJ1-2; D gene uncertain. Trimming removed 0 bases from V and 14 bases from J, with 11 bases in between. The CDR3 has 11 amino acids. CDR1 and CDR2 (germline): SGHRS, YFSETQ. CDR3 DNA: TGCGCCAGCAGCTTGGGGGCGGCCCGGACCTTC. Encoded protein: CASSLGAARTF.

The chain combines TRBV6-6 with TRBJ2-2, with D possibly being TRBD1 (6 bases). The CDR3 runs to 14 residues. Germline CDR1 reads MNHNY; CDR2 reads SVGAGI (reference sequence). V was clipped by 0 bases and J by 5 bases, with 7 bases between them. This CDR3 is CASSYSRGTGELFF. As DNA, the CDR3 is TGTGCCAGCAGTTACTCCAGGGGTACCGGGGAGCTGTTTTTT.

The chain employs TRBV15 and TRBJ2-1; D not resolved. Trimming took 5 bases from V and 0 from J, leaving 11 bases between them. The CDR3 contains 15 residues. The germline gives CDR1 LNHNV, CDR2 YYDKDF (reference sequence). CDR3 in DNA: TGTGCCACCAGCCAAAGCGACGCCTCCTACAATGAGCAGTTCTTC. Translated: CATSQSDASYNEQFF.

This chain uses TRBV19 with TRBJ2-7, with D possibly matching TRBD1 (5 bases). CDR1 is LNHDA, CDR2 SQIVND, per germline (reference sequence). This CDR3 contains 14 residues. Trimming left V 3 bases short and J 0 bases short, with 9 bases between. The CDR3 loop reads CASSITGSSYEQYF. CDR3 nucleotide sequence: TGTGCCAGTAGTATCACAGGAAGCTCCTACGAGCAGTACTTC.

The chain carries TRBV19 and TRBJ1-5; 9 bases are shared with TRBD1. The CDR3 sequence is 14 residues long. Germline V lookup: CDR1 LNHDA, CDR2 SQIVND (reference sequence). Trimming cost V 6 bases and J 4 bases; bases outside gene matches: 4. CDR3 protein: CASSFDRGNQPQHF. CDR3 DNA: TGTGCCAGTAGCTTCGACAGGGGGAATCAGCCCCAGCATTTT.

The V call is TRBV7-6, the J call TRBJ1-5; a possible D gene is TRBD1 (6 bases). The germline V and J ends were trimmed by 0 bases and 2 bases, with 8 bases remaining between them. The CDR3 is 15 residues long. From germline, CDR1 is SGHVS and CDR2 FNYEAQ. CDR3 sequence reads: CASSLAGAGNQPQHF. The CDR3 nucleotides read TGTGCCAGCAGCTTAGCGGGGGCGGGCAATCAGCCCCAGCATTTT.